Listed below are T cell receptor beta chains from one sample, sequenced in a study of control samples from healthy donors and cancer patients. Sequencing was performed with immunoSEQ multiplex PCR; in TCRdb, only in-frame clones are kept and a portion is missing. The data contain 150,000 to 200,000 clones, about 94% of them seen just once; the ten biggest clones take up 0.55% to 0.7%. The sample comprised blood. The receptors originated from a woman aged 25 to 39 in good health. Both conserved end residues are part of each CDR3. Each record gives: J gene, D gene, V gene, CDR3 DNA, CDR3 protein. D genes are given only for firm matches.

>TRBJ2-7|TRBD2|TRBV27
TGTGCCAGCAGCCTAGCGGAAGACCCCTCCTACGAGCAGTACTTC
CASSLAEDPSYEQYF
>TRBJ2-7|-|TRBV12-3/TRBV12-4
TGTGCCAGTAGTTCTAGGGCGTCCTACGAGCAGTACTTC
CASSSRASYEQYF
>TRBJ2-2|TRBD2|TRBV4-1
TGCGCCAGCAGCCAAGATAGCGGGAGGAACACCGGGGAGCTGTTTTTT
CASSQDSGRNTGELFF
>TRBJ1-2|-|TRBV5-1
TGCGCCAGCAGCTTGGCCAGTACCAGGGGCGATGGCTACACCTTC
CASSLASTRGDGYTF
>TRBJ1-2|-|TRBV7-2
TGTGCCAGCAGCTTAGGACAGAACTATGGCTACACCTTC
CASSLGQNYGYTF
>TRBJ1-1|-|TRBV6-5
TGTGCCAGCAGCGGGGTCACTGAAGCTTTCTTT
CASSGVTEAFF
>TRBJ2-7|-|TRBV5-1
TGCGCCAGCAGCTGGGACAACTACGAGCAGTACTTC
CASSWDNYEQYF
>TRBJ1-1|-|TRBV7-9
TGTGCCAGCAGCTTAGGGGGCTTGAACACTGAAGCTTTCTTT
CASSLGGLNTEAFF
>TRBJ1-1|-|TRBV19
TGTGCCAGCTTTACAGGACCCGGCGGGAGGGCTTTCTTT
CASFTGPGGRAFF
>TRBJ1-1|TRBD1|TRBV6-5
TGTGCCAGCGGACTCGACAGGGTTGGAGGCACTGAAGCTTTCTTT
CASGLDRVGGTEAFF